A selection of T cell receptor beta chains follows, all from one sample in a study of shared clonotypes between healthy human individuals. Clones were sequenced by immunoSEQ multiplex PCR, and TCRdb holds only the in-frame ones, with some missing. The repertoire has some 2.4 million clones, roughly 93% of them found once; the top ten carry approximately 0.37%. The sample taken for sequencing was naive CD4+ T cells from PBMCs. These receptors came from a man in his late teens or twenties in good health. Some clones in this sample may be carry-over from other donors' samples. Both conserved end residues are part of each CDR3. The D gene is left open where the match is weak. The size entry is marked missing in some rows and otherwise reads once, few, many or a size class.

d_call: TRBD2; clone_size: NA; j_call: TRBJ2-3; v_call: TRBV7-2; cdr3_aa: CASSLGGSWDTQYF; cdr3_nt: TGTGCCAGCAGCTTAGGCGGGAGTTGGGATACGCAGTATTTT
d_call: NA; clone_size: NA; j_call: TRBJ1-4; v_call: TRBV5-5; cdr3_aa: CASSLEVGGWEKLFF; cdr3_nt: TGTGCCAGCAGCTTGGAGGTAGGGGGTTGGGAAAAACTGTTTTTT
d_call: NA; clone_size: NA; j_call: TRBJ2-3; v_call: TRBV5-1; cdr3_aa: CASSRKTGASTDTQYF; cdr3_nt: TGCGCCAGCTCCCGAAAGACGGGGGCTAGCACAGATACGCAGTATTTT
d_call: TRBD1; clone_size: NA; j_call: TRBJ1-2; v_call: TRBV5-4; cdr3_aa: CASSSGQGLYGYTF; cdr3_nt: TGTGCCAGCAGCTCCGGACAGGGGTTATATGGCTACACCTTC
d_call: TRBD2; clone_size: NA; j_call: TRBJ2-7; v_call: TRBV27; cdr3_aa: CASSPGLAGLEQYF; cdr3_nt: TGTGCCAGCAGTCCCGGACTAGCGGGACTCGAGCAGTACTTC
d_call: NA; clone_size: NA; j_call: TRBJ2-5; v_call: TRBV18; cdr3_aa: CASSPFPPQALGETQYF; cdr3_nt: TGTGCCAGCTCACCATTCCCCCCGCAGGCCCTTGGGGAGACCCAGTACTTC
d_call: TRBD1; clone_size: NA; j_call: TRBJ2-5; v_call: TRBV2; cdr3_aa: CATRRTGQTQYF; cdr3_nt: TGTGCCACTCGAAGGACAGGGCAGACCCAGTACTTC
d_call: NA; clone_size: NA; j_call: TRBJ1-2; v_call: TRBV5-1; cdr3_aa: CASSLGRPLNYGYTF; cdr3_nt: TGTGCCAGCAGCTTGGGAAGGCCACTGAACTATGGCTACACCTTC
d_call: NA; clone_size: once; j_call: TRBJ2-7; v_call: TRBV7-2; cdr3_aa: CASSARPPGSYEQYF; cdr3_nt: TGTGCCAGCAGCGCCCGACCTCCAGGGTCCTACGAGCAGTACTTC
d_call: NA; clone_size: once; j_call: TRBJ2-7; v_call: TRBV5-1; cdr3_aa: CASSPDAYEQYF; cdr3_nt: TGCGCCAGCAGCCCAGACGCCTACGAGCAGTACTTC
d_call: NA; clone_size: NA; j_call: TRBJ2-1; v_call: TRBV18; cdr3_aa: CASSPRQTSYEQFF; cdr3_nt: TGTGCCAGCTCACCGAGACAGACTTCGTATGAGCAGTTCTTC
d_call: NA; clone_size: NA; j_call: TRBJ2-5; v_call: TRBV9; cdr3_aa: CASSVDGHKETQYF; cdr3_nt: TGTGCCAGCAGCGTAGATGGCCATAAAGAGACCCAGTACTTC
d_call: NA; clone_size: NA; j_call: TRBJ1-2; v_call: TRBV5-1; cdr3_aa: CASSPAHRADGYTF; cdr3_nt: TGCGCCAGCAGCCCCGCACACAGGGCGGATGGCTACACCTTC
d_call: TRBD2; clone_size: NA; j_call: TRBJ2-5; v_call: TRBV9; cdr3_aa: CASSVDGNGNSGSSRETQYF; cdr3_nt: TGTGCCAGCAGCGTAGACGGTAATGGGAATAGCGGGAGTTCACGGGAGACCCAGTACTTC